What follows are 12 T cell receptor beta chains derived from one specimen sequenced in a study of PD-1 blockade in classical Hodgkin lymphoma. The table came from immunoSEQ multiplex PCR; TCRdb's copy has only in-frame clones and leaves some out. The top ten clones hold around 39% of a sample with roughly 6,900 clones, 80% to 90% of them seen once. Time point: cycle 4 day 1 (C4D1), after more than five weeks of nivolumab. Every patient was affected by relapse after autologous stem cell transplantation, while exposure to brentuximab vedotin was not uniform. The material sequenced was peripheral blood mononuclear cells (PBMCs), taken before the fourth cycle of nivolumab. These receptors were collected from a human donor with classical Hodgkin lymphoma.

This clone turned up a few times. The chain carries TRBV27 and TRBJ1-2, with 8 bases matching TRBD1. The CDR3 extends over 13 amino acids. V shed 4 bases and J 8 bases; nucleotides not matched to a gene: 6. The germline CDR1 and CDR2 sequences are MNHEY and SMNVEV (reference sequence). The CDR3 region has the DNA TGTGCCAGCAGTTACCGACAGGGGAGCGGCTACACCTTC. Translation: CASSYRQGSGYTF.

The chain joins TRBV5-8 to TRBJ2-5; 7 bases are a match to TRBD1. The germline CDR1 and CDR2 sequences are SGHTS and YDEGEE. The CDR3 has 15 amino acids. Losses at the gene ends were 4 bases for V and 4 bases for J; bases not matched to a gene: 10. Written as DNA, the CDR3 is TGTGCCAGCAGCCAAGAAGACAGGGCAGGAGAGACCCAGTACTTC. Encoded protein: CASSQEDRAGETQYF. Full variable domain (missing parts from reference TRBV5-8 and TRBJ2-5): EAGVTQSPTHLIKTRGQQATLRCSPISGHTSVYWYQQALGLGLQFLLWYDEGEERNRGNFPPRFSGRQFPNYSSELNVNALELEDSALYLCASSQEDRAGETQYFGPGTRLLVL.

The chain is built from TRBV5-1 and TRBJ1-1; TRBD1 matches at 7 bases. The CDR3 covers 18 residues. CDR1 is SGHRS and CDR2 is YFSETQ in the germline V gene. V gave up 0 bases and J gave up 0 bases; unmatched junction bases: 11. CDR3 nucleotide sequence: TGCGCCAGCAGCTTGGGGATGGGGACAGTAGGCATGAACACTGAAGCTTTCTTT. This translates into CASSLGMGTVGMNTEAFF.

This sequence joins TRBV18 and TRBJ1-2, with D unclear. The V and J ends lost 5 bases and 5 bases respectively, with 18 bases between them. The germline gives CDR1 KGHSH, CDR2 LQKENI. The CDR3 is 15 residues long. As DNA, the CDR3 is TGTGCCAGCTCATCTTTAAGCGGACTTAAATATGGCTACACCTTC. It is translated as CASSSLSGLKYGYTF. The whole variable domain, remainder taken from reference TRBV18 and TRBJ1-2, is NAGVMQNPRHLVRRRGQEARLRCSPMKGHSHVYWYRQLPEEGLKFMVYLQKENIIDESGMPKERFSAEFPKEGPSILRIQQVVRGDSAAYFCASSSLSGLKYGYTFGSGTRLTVV.

The rearrangement links TRBV5-4 to TRBJ2-2, with D tentatively TRBD2 (5 bases). Germline lookup yields CDR1 SGHNT and CDR2 YYREEE (reference sequence). This CDR3 is built from 14 residues. V was clipped by 0 bases and J by 6 bases, with 9 bases between them. Here the CDR3 reads CASSLVGAPGELFF. The CDR3 DNA reads as TGTGCCAGCAGCTTGGTGGGAGCACCCGGGGAGCTGTTTTTT.

There are a few counts of this clone. J is TRBJ1-1 and V is TRBV5-1; D ambiguous. CDR1 and CDR2 from the germline V gene are SGHRS and YFSETQ. The CDR3 is 12 residues long. The V end lost 4 bases, the J end lost 4 bases, and 8 bases lay between the germline ends. CDR3 coding DNA: TGCGCCAGCAGCGTGGACGGCACTGAAGCTTTCTTT. As protein: CASSVDGTEAFF.

The V gene is TRBV10-2, the J gene TRBJ1-6; unclear D gene. V lost 7 bases, J lost 9 bases, and 16 bases lay in between. Germline loops: CDR1 WSHSY, CDR2 SAAADI. CDR3 length: 14 amino acids. This CDR3 reads CASNPTSGGSPLHF. DNA for the CDR3: TGCGCCAGCAACCCAACCTCGGGAGGTTCACCCCTCCACTTT.

This chain connects TRBV4-2 to TRBJ1-3; D is perhaps TRBD1 (6 bases). Trimming left V 0 bases short and J 2 bases short, with 14 bases between. The CDR3 extends over 17 amino acids. Per germline, CDR1 LGHNA and CDR2 YNFKEQ. CDR3 loop: CASSQEKGRGAGNTIYF. Here the CDR3 DNA reads TGTGCCAGCAGCCAAGAAAAGGGCAGGGGTGCTGGAAACACCATATATTTT.

V gene TRBV5-6 combines with J gene TRBJ2-3; 8 positions agree with TRBD1. Germline-derived CDR1 and CDR2 are SGHDT and YYEEEE. The CDR3 extends over 14 amino acids. V was clipped by 4 bases and J by 3 bases; unmatched bases: 4. The DNA of the CDR3 is TGTGCCAGCAGCCGGACAGGGTTGACAGATACGCAGTATTTT. Translated, it gives CASSRTGLTDTQYF.

The gene calls are TRBV5-6 and TRBJ2-3, with D uncertain. The CDR3 runs 14 residues. Germline V gene data show CDR1 as SGHDT and CDR2 as YYEEEE. V was clipped by 2 bases and J by 0 bases, with 7 bases between them. The CDR3 loop reads CASSFGRSTDTQYF. The DNA for the CDR3 is TGTGCCAGCAGCTTTGGCAGGAGCACAGATACGCAGTATTTT.

The chain employs TRBV4-1 and TRBJ1-3; D gene ambiguous. The CDR3 sequence is 20 residues long. Germline V gene sequence: CDR1 MGHRA, CDR2 YSYEKL. Deletions cut 1 base from V and 0 bases from J, with 22 bases between. Here the CDR3 reads CASSQVSSWFQISSGNTIYF. The CDR3 nucleotides are TGCGCCAGCAGCCAAGTCTCCTCCTGGTTCCAGATCAGCTCTGGAAACACCATATATTTT.

The chain recombines TRBV25-1 with TRBJ2-1, with D tentatively TRBD1 (7 bases). V lost 3 bases to trimming and J lost 12 bases, with 9 bases between them. The CDR3 contains 11 residues. Germline CDR1 MGHDK, CDR2 SYGVNS. The CDR3 nucleotides are TGTGCCAGCAGTGAGCAGGGGGGGCAGTTCTTC. Its translation: CASSEQGGQFF.